This T cell receptor beta chain was captured by sequencing in a study of beta chain features in type 1 diabetes. Findings and limits, study-wide: Because the template was cDNA, high-expressing cells might be over-represented. Shorter templates may be favored by PCR, equally so in patients and controls. Significant though moderate, a shortening of TCRB CDR3s appeared in all four CD4+ subsets of Type 1 diabetes patients. For TCRB rearrangement, an influence of HLA type remained unresolved here.

Sequenced material consisted of expressed TCRB transcripts (all of the isolated RNA was reverse transcribed). The data were produced by immunoSEQ multiplex PCR, yet TCRdb's version contains in-frame clones alone and is incomplete. The sample contains hundreds of thousands of clones, over 12% of which appear only once. This clone has more than one count but fewer than ten. What it binds is not known. Sequenced material: naive CD4+ T cells from blood. This sequence originates from a man younger than 30 with type 1 diabetes.

CDR3 sequence (DNA): TGTGCCAGCAGCTTAGGGAGCGGTCAGCCCCAGCATTTT. This gives the protein CASSLGSGQPQHF. J is TRBJ1-5 and V is TRBV11-3, with no clear D. The germline gives CDR1 SGHNT, CDR2 YENEEA. This CDR3 is built from 13 residues. Trimming shortened V by 1 base and J by 6 bases, and 7 bases separated the two germline ends.